The clone carrying this TCR beta chain has only one observation. Its antigen is not identified. The CDR3 has 16 amino acids. CDR1 and CDR2 from the germline V gene are MNHEY and SVGAGI. The ends lost 2 bases at V and 2 bases at J; junction bases unmatched: 8. Assay used: immunoSEQ multiplex PCR; TCRdb lists only in-frame clones, some missing. The table shows fewer than 110,000 clones, with over 75% occurring only once. These data belong to a study of T cell responses to AZD1222 COVID-19 vaccine. General study points: Donors were largely white British and mainly female; clonal diversity was possibly underestimated. CD4 TCRs linked to vaccination spanned spike, dominating at 160-218 and 743-854. After the peak T cell response, and only then, were repertoires sampled.

The material was peripheral blood, obtained on day 0 of AZD1222 vaccination. The V gene is TRBV6-5, the J gene TRBJ2-7; TRBD1 matches 8 bases. The origin of this receptor is an adult in good health. The DNA of the CDR3 is TGTGCCAGCAGTTACACGGCGCAGGGGGCCCCCTACGAGCAGTACTTC. This translates into CASSYTAQGAPYEQYF.